This TCR beta chain appears in the sequencing data of a study of T cells in localized non-small cell lung cancer. General study points: The highest T cell clonality was in uninvolved adjacent lung, above tumor.

Sequencing was performed with immunoSEQ multiplex PCR; in TCRdb, only in-frame clones are kept and a portion is missing. Of approximately 7,000 clones detected, 50% appear once; the ten largest clones hold under 3%. This clone was detected only once. Its antigen is undetermined. In germline, CDR1 is GTSNPN, CDR2 SVGIG (reference sequence). V gave up 2 bases and J gave up 3 bases, with 10 bases separating them. The CDR3 consists of 13 residues. This rearrangement joins TRBV30 to TRBJ1-1; D is unresolved. The TCR sequence derives from a female donor over 55 with stage I lung adenocarcinoma. The source was lymph node tissue, collected before any cancer treatment. The CDR3 is CAWSYEEDTEAFF. CDR3 coding DNA: TGTGCCTGGAGTTATGAAGAAGACACTGAAGCTTTCTTT.